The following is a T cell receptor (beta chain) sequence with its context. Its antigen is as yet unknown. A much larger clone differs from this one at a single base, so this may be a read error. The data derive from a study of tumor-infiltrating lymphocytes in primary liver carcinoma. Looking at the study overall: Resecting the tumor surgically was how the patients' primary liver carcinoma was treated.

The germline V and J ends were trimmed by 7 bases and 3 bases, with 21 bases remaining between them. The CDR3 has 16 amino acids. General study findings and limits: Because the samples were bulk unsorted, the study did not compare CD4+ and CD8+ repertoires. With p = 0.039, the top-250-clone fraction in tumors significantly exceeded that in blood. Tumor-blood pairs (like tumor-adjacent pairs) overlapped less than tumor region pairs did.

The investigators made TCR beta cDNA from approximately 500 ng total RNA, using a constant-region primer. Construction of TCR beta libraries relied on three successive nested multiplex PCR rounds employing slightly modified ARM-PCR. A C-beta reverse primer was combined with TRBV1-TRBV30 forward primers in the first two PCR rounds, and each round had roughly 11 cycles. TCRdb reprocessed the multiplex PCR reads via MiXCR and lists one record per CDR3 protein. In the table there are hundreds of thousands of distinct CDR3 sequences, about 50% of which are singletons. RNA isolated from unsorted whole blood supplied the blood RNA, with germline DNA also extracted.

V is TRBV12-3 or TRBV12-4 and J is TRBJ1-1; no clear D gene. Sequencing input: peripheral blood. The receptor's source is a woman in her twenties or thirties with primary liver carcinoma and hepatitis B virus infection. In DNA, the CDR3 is TGTGCCAGCATTGTCGGGCCCCCGATGGAGGACACTGAAGCTTTCTTT. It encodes CASIVGPPMEDTEAFF.